This T cell receptor (beta chain) was recorded in a study of OX40 agonist ivuxolimab in advanced cancers. Regarding the research as a whole: Ivuxolimab, which targeted the costimulatory receptor OX40 (CD134), was an agonistic, fully human IgG2 monoclonal antibody. Intravenous ivuxolimab was administered to patients every 2 weeks at six dose levels: 0.01, 0.1, 0.3, 1.5, 3 and 10 mg/kg. Of the roughly 54 dose-escalation patients, hepatocellular carcinoma was present in around 20, melanoma in some 15, renal cell carcinoma in 9 and head and neck cancer in 9. A male proportion of nearly 85% and a mean age of 60 years, ranging from about 20 to 85, were recorded for the dose-escalation cohort. Patients were allowed to have had prior anti-PD-1, anti-PD-L1 or anti-CTLA-4 therapy, and 30% to 50% of the dose-escalation patients had previously received checkpoint inhibitors. Partial responses occurred in three dose-escalation patients: two with cutaneous melanoma and one with hepatocellular carcinoma. The purpose of peripheral TCRbeta sequencing was to test whether ivuxolimab changed TCR sequence diversity and led to clonal T-cell expansion. The monotherapy dose-escalation portion (N of about 50 patients) of the phase I ivuxolimab trial is reported in the paper. The paper as a whole reports these results and caveats: The antigen specificity of the peripheral T cells that underwent clonal expansion was not determined. Low levels of normalized T-cell clonal expansion were also seen in some patients who did not respond. In the 0.1-3.0 mg/kg groups, partial responders had among the lowest normalized peripheral clonal expansion, particularly in CD8+ T cells. At doses of 0.1 to 3.0 mg/kg, clonal expansion of both CD4+ and CD8+ T cells in blood was seen between baseline and week 6. On average, CD8+ T cells showed more expanded clones than CD4+ T cells after ivuxolimab.

Genomic DNA was extracted from sorted cells for sequencing of the TCRbeta CDR3 region. TCRbeta CDR3 regions were sequenced using the immunoSEQ Assay. Drawn from immuneACCESS, this table holds only the in-frame rearrangements with V and J called that TCRdb kept. Clones are partly lost; checked studies trace under half to an unresolved V gene and leave the rest unexplained. Across this sample there are roughly 80,000 clones, with 85% to 95% seen only once. The ten top clones hold roughly an eighth of the sample. There are 15 amino acids in the CDR3, from cysteine to phenylalanine inclusive. Only the CDR3 DNA stays, 45 bases, in frame from base 1. The germline V end is reduced by 1 base and the J end by 0 bases; junction bases left unmatched: 1. CDR1 MGHDK and CDR2 SYGVNS were looked up in the germline V gene. Points on this clone: The target of this receptor is not known. Base quality data are lacking; no much larger clone is found one base away.

Patients with a history of autoimmune disease or receiving systemic immunosuppression were excluded from the trial. Peripheral blood for TCR sequencing was collected from all dose cohorts at baseline, on cycle 4 day 1, and on cycle 7 day 1. Samples were obtained from an open-label, multicenter, first-in-human phase I dose-escalation trial of ivuxolimab. The trial enrolled adults with locally advanced or metastatic head and neck squamous cell, hepatocellular, melanoma or renal cell carcinoma. Before TCR sequencing, CD4+ T cells and CD8+ T cells were sorted from peripheral blood as separate populations.

The sample here was CD4+ or CD8+ T cells sorted from blood, taken in a trial of the OX40 agonist ivuxolimab. This sequence was found in an adult with an advanced solid tumor such as melanoma, head and neck, liver or kidney cancer. The rearrangement joined TRBV25-1 to TRBJ1-1; TRBD1 fits 8 bases in the junction. The CDR3 in this case is CASSEWDRLNTEAFF. The DNA sequence reads TGTGCCAGCAGTGAATGGGACAGGCTGAACACTGAAGCTTTCTTT.